The 13 T cell receptor beta chains below all came from one sample that was sequenced in a study of CD8+CD57+ T cells in acquired aplastic anemia. Genomic DNA provided the template from which TCR beta VDJ and CDR3 profiles were obtained. TCRdb analysed the reads with MiXCR anew, one entry per CDR3 protein. The sample records 250,000 to 300,000 distinct CDR3 sequences, roughly half being singletons. Sequencing was performed on sorted CD4+, CD8+, or CD8+CD57+ T cells (not recorded which) from PBMCs. Receptor source: a human donor with severe aplastic anemia or a healthy control (not recorded which).

The chain employs TRBV7-9 and TRBJ1-3; D possibly corresponds to TRBD1 (6 bases). The ends were cut back, 11 bases at V and 4 bases at J, with 21 bases in the middle. Germline CDR1 and CDR2: SEHNR and FQNEAQ (reference sequence). CDR3 length: 15 residues. The CDR3 nucleotides read TGTGCCGTCGGGGATAGGGGGGCGGCAGGAAACACCATATATTTT. This gives the protein CAVGDRGAAGNTIYF.

Only one count was recorded for this clonotype. This sequence joins TRBV10-3 and TRBJ1-3, with D perhaps TRBD1 (5 bases). The CDR3 consists of 14 residues. Germline V gene sequence: CDR1 ENHRY, CDR2 SYGVKD. V was trimmed by 4 bases and J by 8 bases, leaving 15 bases between them. The CDR3 region is CAISAGQGWDTIYF. The DNA of the CDR3 is TGTGCCATCAGTGCGGGGCAGGGTTGGGACACCATATATTTT.

This clonotype has a count of ten or more. This chain uses TRBV20-1 with TRBJ2-7; D unresolved. In germline, CDR1 is DFQATT, CDR2 SNEGSKA (reference sequence). Trimming stripped 0 bases from V and 4 bases from J, with 10 bases between. CDR3 length equals 13 residues. This chain's CDR3 is CSARDPTAYEQYF. CDR3 DNA sequence: TGCAGTGCTAGAGATCCAACGGCATACGAGCAGTACTTC.

This clonotype was seen a single time. The CDR3 ends on some other residue instead of the conserved phenylalanine or tryptophan, so this is likely a read error. The chain employs TRBV7-9 and TRBJ2-7; the match to TRBD1 covers 10 bases. Germline V CDR1 and CDR2: SEHNR, FQNEAQ (reference sequence). CDR3 length equals 14 residues. Trimming removed 0 bases from V and 4 bases from J; junction bases left unmatched: 0. The CDR3 is CASSLAGQGYEQYL. The CDR3 DNA reads as TGTGCCAGCAGCTTAGCGGGACAGGGGTACGAGCAGTACCTC.

The rearrangement joins TRBV20-1 to TRBJ2-7; D gene uncertain. This CDR3 has 12 amino acids. CDR1 and CDR2 (germline): DFQATT, SNEGSKA (reference sequence). Between the trimmed V and J ends, which lost 3 bases and 5 bases, there was a span of 11 bases. CDR3 sequence: CSARGYDNEQYF. The CDR3 DNA reads as TGCAGTGCTAGGGGTTATGACAACGAGCAGTACTTC.

The chain recombines TRBV24-1 with TRBJ2-3, with 10 bases identical to TRBD2. Germline V gene sequence: CDR1 KGHDR, CDR2 SFDVKD. The CDR3 extends over 15 amino acids. Germline trimming cut 3 bases from V and 3 bases from J; bases unmatched to any gene: 2. For the CDR3, the DNA is TGTGCCACCAGTGATCAGCGGGGGGGGACAGATACGCAGTATTTT. It yields the protein CATSDQRGGTDTQYF.

This clonotype was recorded at least ten times. The J gene is TRBJ1-5, the V gene TRBV29-1; D ambiguous. Trimming cost V 4 bases and J 4 bases, with 8 bases left between them. This CDR3 spans 12 amino acids. The germline V gene has CDR1 SQVTM and CDR2 ANQGSEA. The CDR3 loop is CSVGGVNQPQHF. The CDR3 nucleotides are TGCAGCGTTGGGGGAGTTAATCAGCCCCAGCATTTT.

This clonotype appeared once. A read error may be the cause here, since a much bigger clone is one base away. The rearrangement joins TRBV30 to TRBJ1-5; D not resolved. There are 14 residues in the CDR3. V was pared by 1 base and J by 0 bases, with 7 bases between. Germline V CDR1 and CDR2: GTSNPN, SVGIG (reference sequence). CDR3 region: CAWSAHSSNQPQHF. CDR3 nucleotides: TGTGCCTGGAGTGCACATAGTAGCAATCAGCCCCAGCATTTT.

This clonotype showed up just once. CDR3 in amino acids: CASSFQPPGNEQYF. The CDR3 DNA follows: TGTGCCAGCAGCTTCCAACCCCCAGGAAACGAGCAGTACTTC. The chain links TRBV5-5 to TRBJ2-7; no clear D gene. Trimming left V 2 bases short and J 5 bases short, with 14 bases between. The length of the CDR3 is 14 residues. CDR1 SGHKS and CDR2 YYEKEE come from the germline V gene (reference sequence).

This clonotype was detected once. A much larger clone sits a single nucleotide away, making a read error possible. Lacking the conserved final phenylalanine or tryptophan, this CDR3 likely reflects a read error. This chain links TRBV6-5 with TRBJ1-4; D gene unclear. Germline CDR1 is MNHEY and CDR2 is SVGAGI. Trimming pared 7 bases from V and 0 bases from J, leaving 9 bases between. The CDR3 totals 14 residues. CDR3 in amino acids: CASNKQTTNEKLFL. Written as DNA, the CDR3 is TGTGCCAGCAATAAACAGACAACTAATGAAAAACTGTTTTTG.

J is TRBJ1-4 and V is TRBV12-3 or TRBV12-4; TRBD1 matches at 7 bases. This CDR3 region has 14 residues. Germline trimming cut 7 bases from V and 4 bases from J; bases unmatched to any gene: 6. The chain's CDR3 is CASNGQDLNEKLFF. Here the CDR3 DNA reads TGTGCCAGCAATGGACAGGACCTTAATGAAAAACTGTTTTTT.

V gene TRBV7-2 combines with J gene TRBJ2-7; TRBD1 agrees at 12 bases. Trimming removed 5 bases from V and 6 bases from J; junction bases left unmatched: 8. The CDR3 length is 15 residues. The germline CDR1 and CDR2 sequences are SGHTA and FQGNSA. As DNA, the CDR3 is TGTGCCAGCAGCCAAACCGGGACAGGGGGCGCCGAGCAGTACTTC. Translation gives CASSQTGTGGAEQYF. The full variable domain, its missing parts supplied by reference TRBV7-2 and TRBJ2-7, is GAGVSQSPSNKVTEKGKDVELRCDPISGHTALYWYRQSLGQGLEFLIYFQGNSAPDKSGLPSDRFSAERTGGSVSTLTIQRTQQEDSAVYLCASSQTGTGGAEQYFGPGTRLTVT.

This clonotype appeared many times. The V and J genes are TRBV13 and TRBJ2-3, with D possibly TRBD2 on 7 matching bases. The CDR3 runs to 17 residues. Germline CDR1 is PRHDT and CDR2 is FYEKMQ (reference sequence). The germline V and J ends were trimmed by 5 bases and 4 bases, with 22 bases remaining between them. The CDR3 nucleotides are TGTGCCAGCAGCCGGATGGGGGGGGGCTCAGGTGCAGATACGCAGTATTTT. Its protein is CASSRMGGGSGADTQYF. Full variable domain (missing parts from reference TRBV13 and TRBJ2-3): AAGVIQSPRHLIKEKRETATLKCYPIPRHDTVYWYQQGPGQDPQFLISFYEKMQSDKGSIPDRFSAQQFSDYHSELNMSSLELGDSALYFCASSRMGGGSGADTQYFGPGTRLTVL.